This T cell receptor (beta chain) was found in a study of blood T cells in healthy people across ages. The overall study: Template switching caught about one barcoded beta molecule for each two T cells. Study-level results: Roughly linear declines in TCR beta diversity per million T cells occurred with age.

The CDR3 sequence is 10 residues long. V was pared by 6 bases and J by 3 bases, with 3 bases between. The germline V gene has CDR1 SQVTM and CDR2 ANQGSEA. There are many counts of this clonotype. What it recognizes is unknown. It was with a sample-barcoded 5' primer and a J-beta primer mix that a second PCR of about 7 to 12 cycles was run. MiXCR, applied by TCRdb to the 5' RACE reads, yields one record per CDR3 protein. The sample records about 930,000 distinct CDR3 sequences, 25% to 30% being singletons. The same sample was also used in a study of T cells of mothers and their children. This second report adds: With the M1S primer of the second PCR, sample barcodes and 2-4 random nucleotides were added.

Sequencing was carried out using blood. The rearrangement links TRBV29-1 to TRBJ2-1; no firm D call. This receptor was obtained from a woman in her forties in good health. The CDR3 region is CSVHYNEQFF. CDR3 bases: TGCAGCGTCCACTACAATGAGCAGTTCTTC.